Here is one T cell receptor beta chain with its context. No cognate antigen has been identified for it. It has no much larger one-base neighbor in the sample; base qualities were not kept. Other DNA sequences in this specimen translate into the identical CDR3. V is pared back by 1 base and J by 9 bases, with 7 bases lying between the germline termini. The CDR3 runs 11 amino acids, cysteine and phenylalanine included. CDR3 DNA only is kept here, 33 bases in frame from base 1. According to the germline V gene (reference sequence), CDR1 reads DFQATT and CDR2 reads SNEGSKA. These data belong to a study of shared T cell receptors in the human thymus (dated by TCRdb to the early 2020s). For context, the study as a whole: The study investigated the way shared, self-reactive T-cell receptor alpha chains are produced in the human thymus.

The library was generated by the immunoSEQ multiplex PCR assay. The source is immuneACCESS, and TCRdb retained only in-frame sequences with V and J called. Part of the clones is not carried over; for the studies checked, unresolved V genes explain less than half of this, and the remainder is unexplained. The sample data list roughly 700,000 clones, and approximately 88% of these were observed just once. The ten top clones hold approximately 0.01% of the sample. These data also featured in a second study, about human thymus T cells. Per the second study: The donors were immunologically healthy infants in Finland who had open corrective cardiac surgery for congenital heart defects. Thymus tissue was obtained as surgical resects removed during corrective cardiac surgery. Usage of V and J gene segments appeared to be biased in both the thymic and the peripheral blood repertoires. The related research found that thymic TCR repertoires overlapped highly between unrelated individuals. The study described the TCR alpha and beta repertoires in about eight infant thymus samples and a few matching peripheral blood samples. The cohort included several male and two female infants, with donor ages spanning 7 to 244 days. After being mechanically released from the tissue, thymocytes were kept at -70 degrees C in pellets of roughly 9.5-31 million cells. Genomic DNA was extracted from frozen cell pellets with a QIAsymphony instrument. The immunoSEQ multiplex PCR assay was used to amplify the TCRB and TCRAD loci from a standardized amount of quality-controlled genomic DNA. The amplicons covered the V(D)J region and were long enough to include the CDR3 and to identify the V and J genes. The commercial immunoSEQ service was used to sequence amplicons on an Illumina platform. Primer bias and sequencing errors were corrected as previously described, and TCRAD and TCRB were defined on the basis of the IMGT database. Analysis of the repertoires was done with immunoSEQ Analyzer 3.0 and VDJTools and included basic statistics, V/J segment usage, diversity estimates, rarefaction and pairwise overlap. Chao1, ChaoE, Efron-Thisted, Shannon and inverse Simpson indices were used to estimate diversity, which was also estimated on datasets down-sampled to the smallest sample. Repertoire overlap was assessed by strict matching of CDR3 nucleotide sequence, V gene and J gene, and clustering was done by Jaccard-based multidimensional scaling. On average, roughly 810,000 unique TCRB clonotypes were obtained from thymus samples, compared with 70,000 to 90,000 from blood samples.

The TCR originated in a boy under three years old with a congenital heart defect. Donor details come from another sample of the same person, matched by shared clones. The sequence links TRBV20-1 to TRBJ2-1; the D gene is possibly TRBD2, with 5 bases matching. Sequenced material: thymocytes. The sequence in DNA is TGCAGTGCTAGAGTACGGGGTGAGCAGTTCTTC. This encodes CSARVRGEQFF.